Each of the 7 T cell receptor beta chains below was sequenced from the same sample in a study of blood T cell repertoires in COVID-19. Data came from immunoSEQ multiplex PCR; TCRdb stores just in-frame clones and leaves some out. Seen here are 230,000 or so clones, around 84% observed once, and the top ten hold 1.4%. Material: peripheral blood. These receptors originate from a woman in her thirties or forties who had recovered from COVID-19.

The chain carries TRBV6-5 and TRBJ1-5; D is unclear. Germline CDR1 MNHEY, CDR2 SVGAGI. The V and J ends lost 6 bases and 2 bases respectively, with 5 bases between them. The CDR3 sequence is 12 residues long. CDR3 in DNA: TGTGCCAGCAGCGTAGGCAATCAGCCCCAGCATTTT. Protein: CASSVGNQPQHF.

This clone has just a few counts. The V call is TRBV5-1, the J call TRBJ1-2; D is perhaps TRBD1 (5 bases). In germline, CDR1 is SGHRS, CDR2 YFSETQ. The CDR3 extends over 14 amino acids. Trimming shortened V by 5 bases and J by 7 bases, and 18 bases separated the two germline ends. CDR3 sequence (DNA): TGCGCCAGCAGGGGTCAGGGAAGGGCTAGTGGCTACACCTTC. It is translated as CASRGQGRASGYTF.

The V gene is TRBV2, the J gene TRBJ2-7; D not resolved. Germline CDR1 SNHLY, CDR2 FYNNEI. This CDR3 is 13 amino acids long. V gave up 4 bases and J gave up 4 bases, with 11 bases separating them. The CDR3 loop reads CASSALVQYEQYF. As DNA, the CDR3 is TGTGCCAGCAGTGCGTTGGTCCAGTACGAGCAGTACTTC.

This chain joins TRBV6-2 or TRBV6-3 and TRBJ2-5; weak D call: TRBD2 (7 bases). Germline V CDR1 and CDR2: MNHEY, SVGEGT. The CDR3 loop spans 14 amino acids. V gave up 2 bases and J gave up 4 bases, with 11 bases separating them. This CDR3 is CASSYNGGAETQYF. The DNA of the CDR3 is TGTGCCAGCAGTTACAATGGGGGGGCAGAGACCCAGTACTTC.

CDR3 sequence: CASSDRVGNQPQHF. CDR3 nucleotide sequence: TGTGCCAGCAGTGACAGGGTGGGGAATCAGCCCCAGCATTTT. The genes are TRBV2 and TRBJ1-5, with D tentatively TRBD1 (5 bases). Trimming pared 3 bases from V and 4 bases from J, leaving 10 bases between. This CDR3 spans 14 amino acids. CDR1 and CDR2 (germline): SNHLY, FYNNEI.

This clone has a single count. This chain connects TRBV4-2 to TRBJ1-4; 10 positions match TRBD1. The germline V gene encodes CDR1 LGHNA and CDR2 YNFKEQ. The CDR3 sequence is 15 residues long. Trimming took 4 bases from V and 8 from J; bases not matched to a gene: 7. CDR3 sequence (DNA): TGTGCCAGCAGCCCCGGGACAGGGGTAGGAGAAAAACTGTTTTTT. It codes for CASSPGTGVGEKLFF.

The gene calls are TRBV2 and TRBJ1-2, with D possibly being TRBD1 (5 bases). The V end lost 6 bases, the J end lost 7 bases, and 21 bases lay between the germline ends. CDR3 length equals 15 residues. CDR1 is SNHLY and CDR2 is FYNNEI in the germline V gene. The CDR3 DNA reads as TGTGCCAGCAGGGGGGGACTCCTGGTTATAGGTGGCTACACCTTC. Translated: CASRGGLLVIGGYTF.